What follows is one T cell receptor beta chain and its context. This entry belongs to a study of cytomegalovirus exposure and HLA in healthy donors. 60 Vbeta and 13 Jbeta primers were used in PCR. TCRdb keeps only in-frame clones here, not all; method: immunoSEQ multiplex PCR. The listing records under 70,000 clones. The CDR3 has 13 residues. Trimming shortened V by 4 bases and J by 2 bases, and 9 bases separated the two germline ends. The V gene's germline CDR1 is MNHNS and CDR2 SASEGT. The V and J genes are TRBV6-1 and TRBJ2-7, with TRBD1 as a possible D gene (5 bases). The receptor was derived from a woman aged 18-30 years in good health and CMV-seronegative. The sample comprised PBMCs. The CDR3 region is CASSVPGTYEQYF. The CDR3 DNA sequence: TGTGCCAGCAGTGTTCCAGGGACCTACGAGCAGTACTTC.